Each of the 5 T cell receptor beta chains below was sequenced from the same sample in a study of Ad26.COV2.S vaccination and SARS-CoV-2 variants. Treatment noted: about 20 received Ad26.COV2.S at low or high dose, single or two shots; roughly five received placebo; per-sample allocation not given. Collection of samples fell on day 63 after the first vaccine or placebo injection. The assay was immunoSEQ multiplex PCR, and TCRdb's table has in-frame clones only and misses some. The sample comprises under 300,000 clones, roughly 87% of which are singletons, and about 2.7% rests with the top ten. Sample: peripheral blood, taken in a trial of Ad26.COV2.S vaccine versus placebo. The receptors were sampled from a person between 18 and 65 years old who received the Ad26.COV2.S COVID-19 vaccine or a placebo.

The rearrangement joins TRBV7-9 to TRBJ2-5; 7 positions agree with TRBD1. The CDR3 spans 19 residues. Germline V gene data show CDR1 as SEHNR and CDR2 as FQNEAQ (reference sequence). V lost 2 bases, J lost 2 bases, and 17 bases stayed unmatched. The CDR3 DNA is TGTGCCAGCAGCTTACTTCGAGCCCCATCGCACAGGGGTCAAGAGACCCAGTACTTC. It codes for CASSLLRAPSHRGQETQYF.

Here the CDR3 reads CASSPGQGDTGELFF. In DNA form, the CDR3 reads TGCGCCAGCAGCCCAGGGCAGGGGGACACCGGGGAGCTGTTTTTT. The chain employs TRBV4-1 and TRBJ2-2, with 7 bases fitting TRBD1. Trimming cost V 4 bases and J 3 bases; bases outside gene matches: 5. The CDR3 contains 15 residues. CDR1 and CDR2 from the germline V gene are MGHRA and YSYEKL.

The J gene is TRBJ1-5, the V gene TRBV11-2; TRBD1 aligns across 9 bases. The trim removed 5 bases at V and 5 bases at J, leaving 7 bases unmatched. The CDR3 totals 15 residues. Germline-derived CDR1 and CDR2 are SGHAT and FQNNGV. The chain's CDR3 is CASSPTDRGDQPQHF. CDR3 bases: TGTGCCAGCAGCCCGACGGACAGGGGTGATCAGCCCCAGCATTTT.

The chain couples TRBV7-9 to TRBJ1-1; D not resolved. The CDR3 is 12 residues long. V was trimmed by 5 bases and J by 2 bases, leaving 6 bases between them. Germline CDR1 and CDR2: SEHNR and FQNEAQ (reference sequence). The CDR3 region has the DNA TGTGCCAGCAGCCCTATAAACACTGAAGCTTTCTTT. Protein sequence: CASSPINTEAFF.

V and J are TRBV7-2 and TRBJ2-7; maybe TRBD2 (5 bases). This CDR3 contains 15 residues. CDR1 is SGHTA, CDR2 FQGNSA, per germline. V was shortened by 2 bases and J by 3 bases, with 14 bases between the two germline ends. CDR3 loop: CASSLQKGGGYEQYV. The CDR3 nucleotides are TGTGCCAGCAGCTTACAGAAGGGCGGAGGCTACGAGCAGTACGTC.